One sample yielded the 16 T cell receptor beta chains listed below, sequenced in a study of control samples from healthy donors and cancer patients. Repertoires were generated with immunoSEQ multiplex PCR, while TCRdb's copy carries only in-frame clones and drops some. The sample includes over 100,000 clones, 80% to 95% of them seen just once. Sequencing was done on a sample of blood. Every receptor here comes from a man aged 35-49 years in good health.

DNA of the CDR3: TGTGCCAGCAGCCAAGAACGCCGTTATGGCTACACCTTC. It is translated as CASSQERRYGYTF. This sequence joins TRBV14 and TRBJ1-2; D is unclear. CDR3 size: 13 residues. Germline V gives CDR1 SGHDN, CDR2 FVKESK. The V end lost 0 bases, the J end lost 5 bases, and 7 bases lay between the germline ends.

This chain connects TRBV6-6 to TRBJ2-4, with no clear D. Germline CDR1 is MNHNY and CDR2 is SVGAGI (reference sequence). The CDR3 has 11 amino acids. V dropped 6 bases and J dropped 8 bases, with 8 bases sitting between them. The CDR3 DNA follows: TGTGCCAGCAGCCCCTTCGACATTCAGTACTTC. It codes for CASSPFDIQYF.

The chain carries TRBV6-1 and TRBJ1-3, with 11 bases matching TRBD1. Germline CDR1 is MNHNS and CDR2 is SASEGT. CDR3 length: 16 residues. The V and J ends lost 4 bases and 2 bases, in that order; junction bases with no gene match: 4. This CDR3 reads CASSAGTGGTGNTIYF. DNA for the CDR3: TGTGCCAGCAGTGCTGGGACAGGGGGTACTGGAAACACCATATATTTT.

The genes are TRBV20-1 and TRBJ2-2, with D uncertain. Germline values: CDR1 DFQATT, CDR2 SNEGSKA (reference sequence). The CDR3 length is 11 residues. The V and J ends lost 6 bases and 7 bases respectively, with 9 bases between them. The CDR3: CSAYIIGELFF. CDR3 sequence (DNA): TGCAGTGCCTATATTATCGGGGAGCTGTTTTTT.

This clone was detected only once. CDR3 DNA: TGTGCCAGCAGTGAAGGACGGGGAAACTATGGCTACACCTTC. Its translation: CASSEGRGNYGYTF. The chain is built from TRBV25-1 and TRBJ1-2; D gene uncertain. V lost 2 bases, J lost 2 bases, and 9 bases lay in between. The CDR3 length is 14 residues. Germline V gene lookup returns CDR1 MGHDK and CDR2 SYGVNS.

J is TRBJ1-5 and V is TRBV19, with D unresolved. Germline loops: CDR1 LNHDA, CDR2 SQIVND (reference sequence). There are 11 residues in the CDR3. The CDR3, as DNA: TGTGCGAGTCAGGTCAATCAGCCCCAGCATTTT. Residues: CASQVNQPQHF. The variable domain in full, with the rest retrieved from reference TRBV19 and TRBJ1-5, is DGGITQSPKYLFRKEGQNVTLSCEQNLNHDAMYWYRQDPGQGLRLIYYSQIVNDFQKGDIAEGYSVSREKKESFPLTVTSAQKNPTAFYLCASQVNQPQHFGDGTRLSIL.

The chain couples TRBV5-1 to TRBJ1-1; a possible D gene is TRBD1 (5 bases). The V gene lost 5 bases and the J gene lost 3 bases, with 23 bases spanning the gap. Germline V gene data show CDR1 as SGHRS and CDR2 as YFSETQ. This CDR3 comprises 17 residues. The CDR3 DNA reads as TGCGCCAGCAGGACGGGACGGGAGGGGAGGTTTCACACTGAAGCTTTCTTT. Protein: CASRTGREGRFHTEAFF.

The rearrangement links TRBV12-3 or TRBV12-4 to TRBJ2-1, with TRBD1 matching over 7 bases. There are 13 residues in the CDR3. V shed 6 bases, J shed 9 bases, and the junction held 8 bases outside the gene matches. The CDR3 nucleotides read TGTGCCAGCAGCCCCGGGACAGTGACTGAGCAGTTCTTC. This gives the protein CASSPGTVTEQFF.

The chain recombines TRBV5-1 with TRBJ2-1, with D unclear. Trimming removed 0 bases from V and 4 bases from J, with 8 bases in between. From germline, CDR1 is SGHRS and CDR2 YFSETQ. There are 14 residues in the CDR3. CDR3 DNA sequence: TGCGCCAGCAGCTTGGGTTTCGGGTACAATGAGCAGTTCTTC. It encodes CASSLGFGYNEQFF. The whole variable domain, filled in from reference TRBV5-1 and TRBJ2-1, reads KAGVTQTPRYLIKTRGQQVTLSCSPISGHRSVSWYQQTPGQGLQFLFEYFSETQRNKGNFPGRFSGRQFSNSRSEMNVSTLELGDSALYLCASSLGFGYNEQFFGPGTRLTVL.

The chain recombines TRBV19 with TRBJ1-1; D is undetermined. Per the germline V gene, CDR1 is LNHDA and CDR2 is SQIVND (reference sequence). CDR3 size: 13 residues. This CDR3 reads CAARRVMNTEAFF. The DNA for the CDR3 is TGTGCGGCGCGGCGGGTGATGAACACTGAAGCTTTCTTT. Variable domain in full (rest from reference TRBV19 and TRBJ1-1): DGGITQSPKYLFRKEGQNVTLSCEQNLNHDAMYWYRQDPGQGLRLIYYSQIVNDFQKGDIAEGYSVSREKKESFPLTVTSAQKNPTAFYLCAARRVMNTEAFFGQGTRLTVV.

Only one count was recorded for this clone. This sequence joins TRBV18 and TRBJ1-1, with TRBD1 matching 10 bases. Germline V CDR1 and CDR2: KGHSH, LQKENI. This CDR3 spans 16 amino acids. Losses at the gene ends were 2 bases for V and 6 bases for J; bases not matched to a gene: 9. For the CDR3, the DNA is TGTGCCAGCTCACCAACAGCGGGACAGGGGCGCCCTGAAGCTTTCTTT. Protein sequence: CASSPTAGQGRPEAFF.

The chain couples TRBV11-2 to TRBJ2-2; 7 bases are shared with TRBD1. CDR3 length equals 14 residues. CDR1 and CDR2 from the germline V gene are SGHAT and FQNNGV. Trimming at V came to 1 base and at J to 6 bases, leaving 2 bases not matched to a gene. The CDR3 region is CASSLGQGAGELFF. As DNA, the CDR3 is TGTGCCAGCAGCTTAGGGCAGGGGGCCGGGGAGCTGTTTTTT.

This chain joins TRBV27 and TRBJ1-5; D is undetermined. The CDR3 loop spans 14 amino acids. With 3 bases removed from V and 2 bases from J, the gap between germline ends came to 8 bases. Per the germline V gene, CDR1 is MNHEY and CDR2 is SMNVEV (reference sequence). The CDR3 sequence: CASSFHGGNQPQHF. In nucleotides, the CDR3 is TGTGCCAGCAGTTTTCATGGGGGCAATCAGCCCCAGCATTTT.

This clone was seen a single time. The rearrangement joins TRBV7-2 to TRBJ1-5, with 8 bases that match TRBD1. The CDR3 runs 16 residues. Germline V CDR1 and CDR2: SGHTA, FQGNSA. J gave up 3 bases and V 5 bases, and 9 bases lay outside the gene matches. CDR3 nucleotide sequence: TGTGCCAGCAGCCCCCAGGCAGGGGGCTACAATCAGCCCCAGCATTTT. It is translated as CASSPQAGGYNQPQHF.

The rearrangement uses TRBV19 and TRBJ1-6, with no clear D. Trimming cost V 1 base and J 7 bases, with 5 bases left between them. Germline CDR1 and CDR2: LNHDA and SQIVND (reference sequence). The CDR3 sequence is 13 residues long. The CDR3 DNA sequence: TGTGCCAGTAGTATAGCGGCAAATTCACCCCTCCACTTT. It encodes CASSIAANSPLHF.

The CDR3 region is CASRELRHTSRNTEAFF. The CDR3 DNA follows: TGTGCCAGTAGGGAACTCCGGCACACAAGCCGGAACACTGAAGCTTTCTTT. The chain has TRBV19 and TRBJ1-1, with no clear D. CDR3 size: 17 residues. Germline CDR1 and CDR2: LNHDA and SQIVND (reference sequence). The germline V and J ends were trimmed by 6 bases and 1 base, with 21 bases remaining between them.